This T cell receptor beta chain is from a study of patients and donors after allogeneic stem cell transplantation. TCRdb reprocessed the RT-PCR reads with MiXCR, giving one entry per CDR3 protein. The table shows some 880,000 distinct CDR3 sequences, with roughly 18% occurring only once. The CDR3 is made up of 16 amino acids. The germline V gene has CDR1 KGHDR and CDR2 SFDVKD. The V and J ends lost 3 bases and 5 bases, in that order; junction bases with no gene match: 9. The chain couples TRBV24-1 to TRBJ2-7, with TRBD1 matching 10 bases. This clonotype originated in a human donor who was either an allogeneic HSCT recipient or a stem cell or donor lymphocyte infusion donor (not recorded which). It is not recorded whose cells these are; they may come from a transplant donor. Sequenced: blood, either unsorted or a sorted T cell fraction (not recorded which). The CDR3 DNA reads TGTGCCACCAGTGATAGCCCGGGACAGGGGAGCGACGAGCAGTACTTC. Translating it yields CATSDSPGQGSDEQYF.